One TCR beta chain is described in this entry. This entry comes from a study of cytomegalovirus exposure and HLA in healthy donors. The CDR3 consists of 13 residues. V lost 6 bases and J lost 0, with 9 bases in between. Looked up from germline, CDR1 is LGHNT and CDR2 is FRNRAP. The PCR contained 60 Vbeta and 13 Jbeta primers. TCRdb's copy holds only in-frame clones and misses some; the assay was immunoSEQ multiplex PCR. The sample holds about 120,000 clones, around 68% seen once. The V gene is TRBV12-5, the J gene TRBJ2-7; D possibly corresponds to TRBD2 (5 bases). This receptor was obtained from a middle-aged man in good health and CMV-seropositive. Source material: PBMCs. CDR3 residues: CASGAGYSYEQYF. CDR3 nucleotide sequence: TGTGCTAGTGGCGCGGGCTACTCCTACGAGCAGTACTTC.